A single sample is the source of the 19 T cell receptor beta chains below, sequenced in a study of radiation and T cells in renal cell carcinoma. Produced via immunoSEQ multiplex PCR; TCRdb's table is partial and in-frame only. Here the sample spans approximately 150,000 clones, 88% being singletons. Time point denoted: baseline pretreatment blood. Treatment indicated: 15 Gy SBRT to primary tumor, nephrectomy 4 weeks later. Specimen: blood, collected from a patient whose treatment included radiotherapy and nephrectomy. These receptors originate from an older woman with renal cell carcinoma.

The chain couples TRBV4-1 to TRBJ1-3; 9 bases map to TRBD1. The V segment lost 0 bases and the J segment 7 bases; nucleotides outside the gene matches: 7. Looked up from germline, CDR1 is MGHRA and CDR2 is YSYEKL. This CDR3 has 16 residues. CDR3 in DNA: TGCGCCAGCAGCCAAGAAGGGACAGGGATTTGGAACACCATATATTTT. Protein sequence: CASSQEGTGIWNTIYF.

The chain has TRBV5-4 and TRBJ2-2, with D possibly matching TRBD1 (6 bases). Germline assignment: CDR1 SGHNT and CDR2 YYREEE (reference sequence). Trimming took 1 base from V and 3 from J, leaving 10 bases between them. The CDR3 contains 15 residues. CDR3: CASSLTGLDTGELFF. Written as DNA, the CDR3 is TGTGCCAGCAGCTTGACAGGGTTGGACACCGGGGAGCTGTTTTTT.

This clone showed up just once. CDR3 amino acids: CASSLAGTARLIRSPLHF. As DNA, the CDR3 is TGTGCCAGCAGCCTGGCAGGAACCGCCCGGTTGATACGGTCACCCCTCCACTTT. V and J are TRBV27 and TRBJ1-6; D remains ambiguous. The V end was cut by 6 bases, the J end by 10 bases, with 28 bases between. In germline, CDR1 is MNHEY, CDR2 SMNVEV (reference sequence). The CDR3 runs 18 residues.

The chain uses TRBV27 and TRBJ2-7; 7 bases match TRBD2. CDR1 is MNHEY and CDR2 is SMNVEV in the germline V gene (reference sequence). The J segment lost 2 bases and the V segment lost 6 bases, leaving 4 bases of the junction unmatched. The CDR3 is 13 amino acids. The CDR3 bases are TGTGCCAGCAGGCGGGGGAGCACCTACGAGCAGTACTTC. Translating it yields CASRRGSTYEQYF.

The rearrangement links TRBV20-1 to TRBJ1-4; D remains ambiguous. The germline V gene has CDR1 DFQATT and CDR2 SNEGSKA (reference sequence). The CDR3 length is 11 residues. The CDR3 sequence: CSAGRNEKLFF. For the CDR3, the DNA is TGCAGCGCCGGGAGGAATGAAAAACTGTTTTTT.

This sequence joins TRBV4-2 and TRBJ2-3; D perhaps matches TRBD1 (5 bases). CDR3 length: 16 amino acids. V gave up 1 base and J gave up 0 bases, with 11 bases separating them. Germline-derived CDR1 and CDR2 are LGHNA and YNFKEQ. CDR3 in DNA: TGTGCCAGCAGCCAAGGGCGTACAGGAAGCACAGATACGCAGTATTTT. It yields the protein CASSQGRTGSTDTQYF.

V and J are TRBV18 and TRBJ2-7; TRBD1 matches 7 bases. Germline V gene sequence: CDR1 KGHSH, CDR2 LQKENI. This CDR3 is 16 amino acids long. V was clipped by 3 bases and J by 3 bases; unmatched bases: 11. The CDR3 region is CASSPLPGQIVYEQYF. The CDR3 DNA follows: TGTGCCAGCTCACCTTTACCGGGACAGATCGTCTACGAGCAGTACTTC.

This chain connects TRBV29-1 to TRBJ2-1, with D unresolved. Germline V lookup: CDR1 SQVTM, CDR2 ANQGSEA. V was cut by 3 bases and J by 6 bases, with 12 bases left in between. This CDR3 spans 13 amino acids. The CDR3 reads CSVDRQLGNEQFF. The CDR3, as DNA: TGCAGCGTTGACAGGCAACTCGGCAATGAGCAGTTCTTC.

This clone has more than one count but fewer than ten. V is TRBV11-2 and J is TRBJ2-7; D remains ambiguous. The germline V gene encodes CDR1 SGHAT and CDR2 FQNNGV. Trimming pared 5 bases from V and 7 bases from J, leaving 9 bases between. The CDR3 totals 11 residues. The CDR3 reads CASSIQQEQYF. CDR3 nucleotide sequence: TGTGCCAGCAGCATACAACAAGAGCAGTACTTC. Complete variable domain (other parts from reference TRBV11-2 and TRBJ2-7): EAGVAQSPRYKIIEKRQSVAFWCNPISGHATLYWYQQILGQGPKLLIQFQNNGVVDDSQLPKDRFSAERLKGVDSTLKIQPAKLEDSAVYLCASSIQQEQYFGPGTRLTVT.

This chain connects TRBV4-1 to TRBJ2-3; D is ambiguous. Germline-derived CDR1 and CDR2 are MGHRA and YSYEKL. V gave up 1 base and J gave up 5 bases, with 7 bases separating them. The CDR3 is 13 amino acids. CDR3 sequence: CASSQVSGDTQYF. CDR3 in DNA: TGCGCCAGCAGCCAAGTGAGTGGAGATACGCAGTATTTT.

The chain employs TRBV28 and TRBJ2-1; tentatively, D is TRBD2 (6 bases). V lost 5 bases and J lost 8, with 19 bases in between. CDR3 length: 15 residues. CDR1 and CDR2 from the germline V gene are MDHEN and SYDVKM. CDR3: CASSTSAGRRDEQFF. CDR3 DNA sequence: TGTGCCAGCAGTACCTCGGCGGGACGAAGGGATGAGCAGTTCTTC.

The chain carries TRBV7-2 and TRBJ2-7; unclear D gene. Trimming stripped 4 bases from V and 1 base from J, with 14 bases between. The CDR3 contains 15 residues. Germline V CDR1 and CDR2: SGHTA, FQGNSA. The CDR3 DNA sequence: TGTGCCAGCAGCTACCGACTTTCAGCATCCTACGAGCAGTACTTC. Its translation is CASSYRLSASYEQYF.

The V call is TRBV5-4, the J call TRBJ2-7; 8 bases fit TRBD2. Germline trimming cut 4 bases from V and 6 bases from J; bases unmatched to any gene: 9. The length of the CDR3 is 14 residues. CDR1 and CDR2 (germline): SGHNT, YYREEE (reference sequence). CDR3 bases: TGTGCCAGCAGCCAAGGACTAGCAAGCGCCGAGCAGTACTTC. This sequence encodes CASSQGLASAEQYF. Based on the CDR3 plus reference TRBV5-4 and TRBJ2-7, the full variable domain is ETGVTQSPTHLIKTRGQQVTLRCSSQSGHNTVSWYQQALGQGPQFIFQYYREEENGRGNFPPRFSGLQFPNYSSELNVNALELDDSALYLCASSQGLASAEQYFGPGTRLTVT.

The chain uses TRBV7-9 and TRBJ2-3; 8 positions agree with TRBD1. Germline loops: CDR1 SEHNR, CDR2 FQNEAQ (reference sequence). Unmatched junction bases numbered 8, after V lost 5 bases and J lost 4 bases. The CDR3 consists of 15 residues. CDR3: CASSPPGGVADTQYF. The CDR3 DNA follows: TGTGCCAGCAGCCCCCCAGGGGGCGTGGCAGATACGCAGTATTTT. Drawing the rest from reference TRBV7-9 and TRBJ2-3, the complete variable domain is DTGVSQNPRHKITKRGQNVTFRCDPISEHNRLYWYRQTLGQGPEFLTYFQNEAQLEKSRLLSDRFSAERPKGSFSTLEIQRTEQGDSAMYLCASSPPGGVADTQYFGPGTRLTVL.

The V and J genes are TRBV5-4 and TRBJ2-2; D may be TRBD1 (5 bases). Germline values: CDR1 SGHNT, CDR2 YYREEE (reference sequence). The V gene lost 5 bases and the J gene lost 6 bases, with 8 bases spanning the gap. The CDR3 sequence is 12 residues long. CDR3 amino acids: CASRGAAGELFF. The DNA of the CDR3 is TGTGCCAGCAGAGGGGCGGCCGGGGAGCTGTTTTTT.

With regard to this clone: The same CDR3 can be traced to other DNA sequences in this sample. The chain couples TRBV6-6 to TRBJ1-1, with D unclear. The CDR3 spans 13 residues. CDR1 is MNHNY, CDR2 SVGAGI, per germline (reference sequence). Trimming removed 2 bases at V and 2 bases at J, with 6 bases between. CDR3 coding DNA: TGTGCCAGCAGTTACGGCCCAAACACTGAAGCTTTCTTT. It specifies CASSYGPNTEAFF.

The V gene is TRBV4-2, the J gene TRBJ2-5; 11 bases match TRBD2. The germline gives CDR1 LGHNA, CDR2 YNFKEQ. The CDR3 is 21 amino acids. V lost 1 base to trimming and J lost 3 bases; unmatched junction nucleotides: 19. The CDR3 region is CASSQGSGSLAGAGGEETQYF. As DNA, the CDR3 is TGTGCCAGCAGCCAAGGTTCGGGGTCACTAGCGGGGGCCGGAGGAGAAGAGACCCAGTACTTC.

The chain has TRBV14 and TRBJ1-1, with a weak D call TRBD1 (5 bases). Germline V gene sequence: CDR1 SGHDN, CDR2 FVKESK. The CDR3 runs 17 residues. Trimming shortened V by 4 bases and J by 0 bases, and 18 bases separated the two germline ends. In nucleotides, the CDR3 is TGTGCCAGCAGCCGCGATATCGGAGGGGTCCTGAACACTGAAGCTTTCTTT. Amino acids: CASSRDIGGVLNTEAFF.

The V gene is TRBV30, the J gene TRBJ1-2; weak D call: TRBD1 (6 bases). The length of the CDR3 is 12 residues. From germline, CDR1 is GTSNPN and CDR2 SVGIG (reference sequence). V was shortened by 0 bases and J by 8 bases, with 10 bases between the two germline ends. The CDR3 is CAWSVPGVGYTF. CDR3 nucleotides: TGTGCCTGGAGTGTACCAGGGGTAGGCTACACCTTC.